These 17 T cell receptor beta chains originate from one sample sequenced in a study of T cells in Graves' hyperthyroidism and ophthalmopathy. Authors of the study amplified TCR beta CDR3 regions from RNA transcripts. HTBI primers were employed in a first-round RT-PCR of the TCR CDR3. TCRdb re-called the multiplex PCR reads through MiXCR, storing one row per CDR3 protein. The table shows a few hundred thousand distinct CDR3 sequences, with 15% to 19% occurring only once. Sequenced sample: blood. The receptor set was obtained from a woman aged 18-29 years with Graves' hyperthyroidism that later progressed to Graves' ophthalmopathy.

J is TRBJ1-5 and V is TRBV9; maybe TRBD1 (5 bases). The V gene lost 0 bases and the J gene lost 6 bases, with 19 bases spanning the gap. Germline V lookup: CDR1 SGDLS, CDR2 YYNGEE. This CDR3 spans 17 amino acids. CDR3 protein: CASSVGEGAFRGQPQHF. Here the CDR3 DNA reads TGTGCCAGCAGCGTAGGGGAAGGGGCTTTTAGGGGTCAGCCCCAGCATTTT.

This chain uses TRBV25-1 with TRBJ1-4; possible D gene TRBD1, 6 bases. The CDR3 spans 15 residues. Germline V gene lookup returns CDR1 MGHDK and CDR2 SYGVNS. V lost 4 bases, J lost 6 bases, and 15 bases lay in between. CDR3 sequence (DNA): TGTGCCAGCAGTGGGACAGTGGATTTTGATGAAAAACTGTTTTTT. Residues: CASSGTVDFDEKLFF.

This clonotype occurred many times. The rearrangement uses TRBV20-1 and TRBJ2-3; no clear D gene. Per germline, CDR1 DFQATT and CDR2 SNEGSKA (reference sequence). This CDR3 comprises 10 residues. Trimming pared 7 bases from V and 4 bases from J, leaving 6 bases between. CDR3 DNA sequence: TGCAGTGTTTGGTCAGATACGCAGTATTTT. The encoded protein is CSVWSDTQYF.

This clonotype was recorded at least ten times. The chain is built from TRBV20-1 and TRBJ2-3; 8 positions match TRBD2. The germline V gene has CDR1 DFQATT and CDR2 SNEGSKA (reference sequence). The CDR3 spans 16 residues. Germline trimming cut 2 bases from V and 8 bases from J; bases unmatched to any gene: 15. The CDR3 protein is CSARPMDREGRGTQYF. The CDR3 DNA reads as TGCAGTGCTAGACCTATGGACCGGGAGGGCCGAGGTACGCAGTATTTT.

This clonotype was seen at least ten times. This rearrangement joins TRBV6-1 to TRBJ1-1; 8 nucleotides align to TRBD1. Germline V gene sequence: CDR1 MNHNS, CDR2 SASEGT. CDR3 size: 13 residues. V trimming: 10 bases; J trimming: 3 bases; junction bases outside the gene matches: 7. The CDR3 sequence: CATLGQGYTEAFF. Here the CDR3 DNA reads TGTGCCACCCTAGGACAGGGATACACTGAAGCTTTCTTT.

The chain carries TRBV2 and TRBJ2-2; 7 bases align to TRBD1. Trimming cost V 6 bases and J 0 bases; bases outside gene matches: 1. The CDR3 loop spans 14 amino acids. Germline assignment: CDR1 SNHLY and CDR2 FYNNEI. CDR3 loop: CASRGTANTGELFF. CDR3 DNA: TGTGCCAGCAGGGGGACAGCGAACACCGGGGAGCTGTTTTTT.

The chain couples TRBV29-1 to TRBJ2-3; the D is unclear. Germline assignment: CDR1 SQVTM and CDR2 ANQGSEA. The CDR3 extends over 12 amino acids. V was cut by 7 bases and J by 7 bases, with 15 bases left in between. The chain's CDR3 is CSGESGVYTQYF. The CDR3 region has the DNA TGCAGCGGGGAAAGTGGGGTCTATACGCAGTATTTT.

Concerning this clonotype: Being one base from a much bigger clone, this may be a read error. The genes are TRBV30 and TRBJ2-7, with TRBD1 identical over 7 bases. Losses at the gene ends were 0 bases for V and 1 base for J; bases not matched to a gene: 6. Germline-derived CDR1 and CDR2 are GTSNPN and SVGIG (reference sequence). This CDR3 contains 15 residues. The CDR3: CAWSVCQGVSYEQYF. DNA of the CDR3: TGTGCCTGGAGTGTCTGCCAGGGGGTTTCCTACGAGCAGTACTTC.

This clonotype was found many times. The rearrangement uses TRBV7-2 and TRBJ2-7; the D call may be TRBD1 or TRBD2 (5 bases each). This CDR3 spans 15 amino acids. From germline, CDR1 is SGHTA and CDR2 FQGNSA. V shed 2 bases and J shed 5 bases, with 16 bases lying between them. The CDR3 is CASSLQGPGQNEQYF. DNA for the CDR3: TGTGCCAGCAGCTTACAGGGTCCGGGGCAGAACGAGCAGTACTTC.

This clonotype was counted ten times or more. Written as DNA, the CDR3 is TGCAGTGCTAGAGATCTCTTCGGACTAGCGGGAGAACGTGAGCAGTTCTTC. The encoded protein is CSARDLFGLAGEREQFF. J is TRBJ2-1 and V is TRBV20-1; 13 bases align to TRBD2. Germline V gene lookup returns CDR1 DFQATT and CDR2 SNEGSKA (reference sequence). There are 17 residues in the CDR3. The V segment lost 0 bases and the J segment 9 bases; nucleotides outside the gene matches: 11.

This clonotype was seen a few times. This chain connects TRBV4-2 to TRBJ1-2; 7 positions agree with TRBD1. The V gene end was trimmed by 0 bases and the J gene end by 4 bases; junction bases not matched to a gene: 8. CDR1 is LGHNA, CDR2 YNFKEQ, per germline. The CDR3 spans 16 residues. This CDR3 is CASSQEGGTFSYGYTF. As DNA, the CDR3 is TGTGCCAGCAGCCAAGAAGGGGGCACATTCTCCTATGGCTACACCTTC.

This clonotype was found many times. The V call is TRBV28, the J call TRBJ2-7; D perhaps matches TRBD1 (5 bases). Trimming pared 3 bases from V and 3 bases from J, leaving 12 bases between. This CDR3 has 14 amino acids. The germline gives CDR1 MDHEN, CDR2 SYDVKM. CDR3 bases: TGTGCCAGCAGTTTGGGGCAGAGTGGCTACGAGCAGTACTTC. It yields the protein CASSLGQSGYEQYF.

This clonotype was seen many times. The rearrangement joins TRBV7-2 to TRBJ1-1, with D possibly TRBD1 on 5 matching bases. The CDR3 has 14 amino acids. Per the germline V gene, CDR1 is SGHTA and CDR2 is FQGNSA. V was pared by 5 bases and J by 10 bases, with 20 bases between. In DNA, the CDR3 is TGTGCCAGCAGCCGCGGGACTCAACGAAGAGGAGCTTTCTTT. Translated, it gives CASSRGTQRRGAFF.

This clonotype was seen many times. The chain employs TRBV20-1 and TRBJ2-3; D possibly corresponds to TRBD1 (6 bases). Germline lookup yields CDR1 DFQATT and CDR2 SNEGSKA (reference sequence). This CDR3 is 14 amino acids long. V was pared by 2 bases and J by 5 bases, with 14 bases between. CDR3 nucleotides: TGCAGTGCTAGAAGGTCAGGGGATTTAGATACGCAGTATTTT. Protein: CSARRSGDLDTQYF.

Details on this clonotype: With a much larger clone just one base away, this may be a read error. The V and J genes are TRBV20-1 and TRBJ2-7; 13 nucleotides align to TRBD2. The trim removed 6 bases at V and 3 bases at J, leaving 11 bases unmatched. This CDR3 has 16 amino acids. Germline-derived CDR1 and CDR2 are DFQATT and SNEGSKA (reference sequence). The CDR3: CSALSVGLAGRYEQYF. CDR3 sequence (DNA): TGCAGTGCCCTTTCCGTGGGACTAGCGGGGCGCTACGAGCAGTACTTC.

There are many counts of this clonotype. V is TRBV20-1 and J is TRBJ2-5, with a tentative D call TRBD2 (7 bases). The CDR3 has 15 amino acids. V was trimmed by 5 bases and J by 5 bases, leaving 21 bases between them. In germline, CDR1 is DFQATT, CDR2 SNEGSKA (reference sequence). The CDR3 DNA reads as TGCAGTGCTCCATCAGGGTCGGGGGGCAGGGAGACCCAGTACTTC. Translating it yields CSAPSGSGGRETQYF.

This clonotype was seen at least ten times. The V and J genes are TRBV7-9 and TRBJ2-1, with 7 bases matching TRBD1. The CDR3 totals 14 residues. V dropped 6 bases and J dropped 8; count of bases not matched to a gene: 10. Germline V lookup: CDR1 SEHNR, CDR2 FQNEAQ (reference sequence). Here the CDR3 DNA reads TGTGCCAGCAGAGAGGCTAGGGGGCGCGATGAGCAGTTCTTC. It codes for CASREARGRDEQFF.